This TCR beta chain was recovered during a study of blood T cell repertoires in COVID-19. On the study more broadly: There were acute and convalescent COVID-19 samples, and they came from the United States, Italy and Spain. Sample material is recorded as cDNA or gDNA derived from T cells, B-cell-depleted T cells, or PBMCs.

Method: immunoSEQ multiplex PCR; TCRdb's copy keeps in-frame clones and lacks some. Of 200,000 to 250,000 clones listed, about 89% are singletons. V gave up 5 bases and J gave up 8 bases, with 10 bases separating them. Per germline, CDR1 MDHEN and CDR2 SYDVKM. The CDR3 loop spans 12 amino acids. The chain employs TRBV28 and TRBJ2-1; unclear D gene. Sample: peripheral blood. This TCR derives from a woman aged 60-75 years who had recovered from COVID-19. CDR3 region: CASSTLTHEQFF. CDR3 DNA: TGTGCCAGCAGTACCCTAACTCATGAGCAGTTCTTC.